This entry concerns a single T cell receptor beta chain. Its matching antigen is unknown. TCRdb reprocessed the 5' RACE reads and stores each CDR3 protein as one record, lacking DNA. This table lists about 330,000 distinct CDR3 sequences. This entry is derived from a study of monozygotic twins with inflammatory bowel disease. Study-wide points: By inverse Simpson index, TCRbeta diversity was lower in IBD patients than in healthy co-twins.

The sequence came from a human donor with ulcerative colitis or Crohn's disease, or a healthy co-twin of an affected twin (not recorded which). The sequencing input was blood.

The CDR3 is CASTPQAISTETQYF. The J gene is TRBJ2-5, the V gene TRBV7-6; TCRdb names TRBD1, which stays unverified in the absence of DNA. The CDR3 extends over 15 amino acids. Germline values: CDR1 SGHVS, CDR2 FNYEAQ.